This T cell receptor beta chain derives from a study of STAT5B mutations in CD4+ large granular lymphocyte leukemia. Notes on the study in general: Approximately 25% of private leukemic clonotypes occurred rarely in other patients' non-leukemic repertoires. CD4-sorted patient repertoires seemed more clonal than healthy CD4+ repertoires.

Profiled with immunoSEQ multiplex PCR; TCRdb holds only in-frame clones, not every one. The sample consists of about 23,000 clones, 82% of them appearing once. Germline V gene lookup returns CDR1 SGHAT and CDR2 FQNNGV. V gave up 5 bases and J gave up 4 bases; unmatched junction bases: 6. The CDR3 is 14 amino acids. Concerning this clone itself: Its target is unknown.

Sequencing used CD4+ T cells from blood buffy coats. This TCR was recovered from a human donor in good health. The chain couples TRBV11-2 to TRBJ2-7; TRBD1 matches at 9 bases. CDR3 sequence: CASSPQGARYEQYF. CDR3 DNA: TGTGCCAGCAGCCCACAGGGGGCGCGTTACGAGCAGTACTTC.